The table lists the clone carrying this T cell receptor beta chain with a few counts. Antigen: not known. This sample was taken from a study of T-cell memory formation after mild COVID-19. Study outcomes and limitations: CD8+ contracting clones occupied EMRA, while CD4+ ones occupied mainly CM and EM.

From the 5' RACE reads, TCRdb called clonotypes with MiXCR, one entry per CDR3 protein. The sample consists of some 250,000 distinct CDR3 sequences, 8.5% to 9.5% of them appearing once. The CDR3 is 13 amino acids. Trimming shortened V by 1 base and J by 10 bases, and 11 bases separated the two germline ends. Germline V CDR1 and CDR2: SEHNR, FQNEAQ (reference sequence). Specimen: PBMCs or a T cell subset sorted from them (not recorded which). The rearrangement joins TRBV7-9 to TRBJ2-1; D is unresolved. This sequence was found in a man younger than 30 who had mild COVID-19 (a few samples of this study predate the infection). Cell type and time point are not known. The CDR3 nucleotides are TGTGCCAGCAGCTTAGACGTTGGGGTCGAGCAGTTCTTC. Its translation: CASSLDVGVEQFF.